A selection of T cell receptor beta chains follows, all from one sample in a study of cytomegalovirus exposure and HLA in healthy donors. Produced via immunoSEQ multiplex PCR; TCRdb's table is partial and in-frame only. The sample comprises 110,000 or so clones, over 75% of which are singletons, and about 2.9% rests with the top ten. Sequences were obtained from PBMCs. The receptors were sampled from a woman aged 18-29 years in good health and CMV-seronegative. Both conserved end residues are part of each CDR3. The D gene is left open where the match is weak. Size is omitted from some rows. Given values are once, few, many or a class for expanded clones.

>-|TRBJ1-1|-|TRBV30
TGTGCCTGGAGACAGTCCATGAACACTGAAGCTTTCTTT
CAWRQSMNTEAFF
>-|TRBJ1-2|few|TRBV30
TGTGCCTGGAGTCGGGGGAACGGCTACACCTTC
CAWSRGNGYTF
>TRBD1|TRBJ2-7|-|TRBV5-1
TGCGCCAGCAGCCCCGCACAGGGGGCCTCATTTTACGAGCAGTACTTC
CASSPAQGASFYEQYF
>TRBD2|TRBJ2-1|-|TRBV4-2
TGTGCCAGCAGCCACAAGACTAGCGGGGGGGCGGTCTACAATGAGCAGTTCTTC
CASSHKTSGGAVYNEQFF
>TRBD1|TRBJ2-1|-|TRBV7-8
TGTGCCAGCAGCCTAGGACAGGGGGCAAGCTCCTACAATGAGCAGTTCTTC
CASSLGQGASSYNEQFF
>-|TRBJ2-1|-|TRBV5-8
TGTGCCAGCAGCGTAGGAGCGAGCTCCTACAATGAGCAGTTCTTC
CASSVGASSYNEQFF
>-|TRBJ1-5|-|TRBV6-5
TGTGCCAGCAGTGGGTCAGTGACGGGGAATCAGCCCCAGCATTTT
CASSGSVTGNQPQHF
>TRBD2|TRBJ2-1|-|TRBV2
TGTGTCCTAGCGGGGGGGCCTCGGGAGCAGTTCTTC
CVLAGGPREQFF
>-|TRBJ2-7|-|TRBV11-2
TGTGCCAGCAGCGGAGCCAGGGGGAGGCACGAGCAGTACTTC
CASSGARGRHEQYF
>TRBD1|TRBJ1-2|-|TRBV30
TGTGCCTGGAGCTCGGGGACAGGGGGAGGCTACACCTTC
CAWSSGTGGGYTF
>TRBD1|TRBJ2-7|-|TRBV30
TGTGCCTGGGGGGGACAGGGGGAGGTTCGGGAGCAGTACTTC
CAWGGQGEVREQYF
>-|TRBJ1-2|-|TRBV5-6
TGTGCCAGCAGCTTGAATGGACAGAACGTCTATGGCTACACCTTC
CASSLNGQNVYGYTF
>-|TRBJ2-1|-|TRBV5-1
TGCGCCAGCAGCTTGAATGTCTGGCCCCATGAGCAGTTCTTC
CASSLNVWPHEQFF
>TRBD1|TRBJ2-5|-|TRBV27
TGTGCCAGCAGTCTCAGGGGGTTTCGCCAAGAGACCCAGTACTTC
CASSLRGFRQETQYF
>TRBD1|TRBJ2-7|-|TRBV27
TGTGCCAGCATGGAGGTAGGGGGCGCGGGCTACGAGCAGTACTTC
CASMEVGGAGYEQYF
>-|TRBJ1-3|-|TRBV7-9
TGTGCCAGCAGCTCCGGGATCTCTGGAAACACCATATATTTT
CASSSGISGNTIYF
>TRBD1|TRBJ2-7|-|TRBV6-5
TGTGCCAGCCCGGACAGGGGCCCTACCTACGAGCAGTACTTC
CASPDRGPTYEQYF
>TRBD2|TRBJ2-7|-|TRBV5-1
TGCGCCAGCAGCACCGACTCGACTAGCGGGGGCTACGAGCAGTACTTC
CASSTDSTSGGYEQYF
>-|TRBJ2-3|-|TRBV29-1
TGCAGCGCAACCGACTACACAGATACGCAGTATTTT
CSATDYTDTQYF
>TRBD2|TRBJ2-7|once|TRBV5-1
TGCGCCAGCAGCTTGTCACTAGCGGGGAGCTCCTACGAGCAGTACTTC
CASSLSLAGSSYEQYF
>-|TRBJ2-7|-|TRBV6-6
TGTGCCAGTTTAAGCGGTTCCTACGAGCAGTACTTC
CASLSGSYEQYF
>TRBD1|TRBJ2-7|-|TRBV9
TGTGCCAGCAGCGTAGCCGGGACAGGGGAATTATACGAGCAGTACTTC
CASSVAGTGELYEQYF
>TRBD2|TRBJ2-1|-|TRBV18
TGTGCCAGCTCACCACCTTCACTAGCGCGAAGTGAGCAGTTCTTC
CASSPPSLARSEQFF
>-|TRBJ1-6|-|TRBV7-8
TGTGCCAGCAGCCTGGCGGGGGCTCATTCACCCCTCCACTTT
CASSLAGAHSPLHF
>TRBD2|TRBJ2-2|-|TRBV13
TGTGCCAGCAGCCCCGCGGCTAGCGGGGGGAACACCGGGGAGCTGTTTTTT
CASSPAASGGNTGELFF
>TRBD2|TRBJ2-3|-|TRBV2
TGTGCCAGCGGACTAGCGGGGTACACAGATACGCAGTATTTT
CASGLAGYTDTQYF
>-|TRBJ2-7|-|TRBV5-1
TGCGCCAGCAGCTTAGGACTGCTCTACGAGCAGTACTTC
CASSLGLLYEQYF
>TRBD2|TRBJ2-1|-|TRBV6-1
TGTGCCAGCAGTGAACCTAGCGGCAATGAGCAGTTCTTC
CASSEPSGNEQFF
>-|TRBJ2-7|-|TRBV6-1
TGTGCCACCCACGGGCTCCCGGAGGGCTACGAGCAGTACTTC
CATHGLPEGYEQYF